Each of the 7 T cell receptor beta chains below was sequenced from the same sample in a study of response to subunit inactivated influenza vaccine. TCRdb processed the RT-PCR reads anew with MiXCR; each CDR3 protein has one entry. The sample holds a few hundred thousand distinct CDR3 sequences, 14% seen once. The material sequenced was PBMCs from blood, taken 11 to 12 days after vaccination. Receptor source: a man in his fifties or sixties who received an inactivated influenza vaccine.

CDR3 sequence reads: CASSDLGDTQYF. CDR3 in DNA: TGTGCCAGCAGTGATCTTGGGGATACGCAGTATTTT. The chain employs TRBV6-1 and TRBJ2-3; unclear D gene. The CDR3 spans 12 residues. Deletions cut 3 bases from V and 6 bases from J, with 7 bases between. Germline CDR1 MNHNS, CDR2 SASEGT.

The CDR3 loop reads CASTEENYGYTF. The CDR3 DNA reads as TGTGCCAGCACCGAGGAGAACTATGGCTACACCTTC. This sequence joins TRBV6-5 and TRBJ1-2; D uncertain. The V end was cut by 7 bases, the J end by 2 bases, with 8 bases between. Germline loops: CDR1 MNHEY, CDR2 SVGAGI. The CDR3 runs to 12 residues.

This clonotype was observed many times. The CDR3 region has the DNA TGTGCCAGCAGTTTAAATACCGGCACCGGGGAGCTGTTTTTT. Translated: CASSLNTGTGELFF. This chain connects TRBV12-3 or TRBV12-4 to TRBJ2-2; D uncertain. Between the trimmed V and J ends, which lost 2 bases and 4 bases, there was a span of 8 bases. This CDR3 has 14 amino acids.

V usage is TRBV7-2 and J usage is TRBJ2-1, with 8 bases matching TRBD1. V was clipped by 6 bases and J by 7 bases; unmatched bases: 14. CDR3 length: 16 amino acids. Looked up from germline, CDR1 is SGHTA and CDR2 is FQGNSA. This CDR3 reads CASSLIWTGRRNEQFF. The CDR3 coding sequence is TGTGCCAGCAGTCTGATCTGGACAGGGAGGCGGAATGAGCAGTTCTTC.

This rearrangement joins TRBV29-1 to TRBJ2-1, with D unresolved. V shed 3 bases and J shed 8 bases, with 11 bases lying between them. The CDR3 covers 12 residues. The germline CDR1 and CDR2 sequences are SQVTM and ANQGSEA. The CDR3, as DNA: TGCAGCGTTGATGTGATTTCGGATGAGCAGTTCTTC. It codes for CSVDVISDEQFF.

DNA for the CDR3: TGTGCCAGCAGCGTGGGACAGTACTATGGCTACACCTTC. Its protein product is CASSVGQYYGYTF. J is TRBJ1-2 and V is TRBV9, with TRBD1 identical over 7 bases. V gave up 2 bases and J gave up 3 bases; unmatched junction bases: 1. The CDR3 extends over 13 amino acids. Germline values: CDR1 SGDLS, CDR2 YYNGEE. Complete variable domain (other parts from reference TRBV9 and TRBJ1-2): DSGVTQTPKHLITATGQRVTLRCSPRSGDLSVYWYQQSLDQGLQFLIQYYNGEERAKGNILERFSAQQFPDLHSELNLSSLELGDSALYFCASSVGQYYGYTFGSGTRLTVV.

Here the CDR3 DNA reads TGTGCCAGCAGCCAAGTCCTGAACACCATATATTTT. Translation: CASSQVLNTIYF. The rearrangement uses TRBV3-1 and TRBJ1-3; the D is unclear. The germline CDR1 and CDR2 sequences are LGHDT and YNNKEL (reference sequence). V was cut by 1 base and J by 7 bases, with 5 bases left in between. The CDR3 is 12 amino acids.